One sample yielded the 9 T cell receptor beta chains listed below, sequenced in a study of T cell responses to AZD1222 COVID-19 vaccine. Some clones are missing from TCRdb's copy, which holds only in-frame ones; the method was immunoSEQ multiplex PCR. Among more than 80,000 clones listed, more than 80% were seen once. The source material was peripheral blood, sampled 28 days after the second AZD1222 dose. The source of these receptors is an adult who received the AZD1222 COVID-19 vaccine.

The rearrangement uses TRBV2 and TRBJ1-5; the D is unclear. The CDR3 runs to 14 residues. CDR1 and CDR2 (germline): SNHLY, FYNNEI. Trimming left V 7 bases short and J 0 bases short, with 10 bases between. The CDR3 spells CASKYGNSNQPQHF. The CDR3 DNA sequence: TGTGCCAGCAAGTACGGTAATAGCAATCAGCCCCAGCATTTT.

The V gene is TRBV9, the J gene TRBJ1-1, with no clear D. In germline, CDR1 is SGDLS, CDR2 YYNGEE. CDR3 size: 13 residues. Trimming pared 3 bases from V and 2 bases from J, leaving 8 bases between. The CDR3 coding sequence is TGTGCCAGCAGCGCCCAGAAAAACACTGAAGCTTTCTTT. Its protein is CASSAQKNTEAFF.

This clone was seen once. The chain joins TRBV5-5 to TRBJ1-2, with D tentatively TRBD1 (6 bases). The CDR3 totals 15 residues. The germline gives CDR1 SGHKS, CDR2 YYEKEE (reference sequence). Trimming took off 0 bases at V and 6 bases at J, with 15 bases between the two ends. This CDR3 is CASSLAWDIHHGYTF. Here the CDR3 DNA reads TGTGCCAGCAGCTTGGCGTGGGACATCCATCATGGCTACACCTTC. Supplemented by reference TRBV5-5 and TRBJ1-2, the full variable domain reads DAGVTQSPTHLIKTRGQQVTLRCSPISGHKSVSWYQQVLGQGPQFIFQYYEKEERGRGNFPDRFSARQFPNYSSELNVNALLLGDSALYLCASSLAWDIHHGYTFGSGTRLTVV.

This chain connects TRBV10-2 to TRBJ2-1; TRBD1 matches at 8 bases. The CDR3 sequence is 16 residues long. The germline V gene encodes CDR1 WSHSY and CDR2 SAAADI. With V trimmed by 5 bases and J by 4 bases, 10 bases remained unmatched. The CDR3 DNA sequence: TGCGCCAGCAGTAGGACAGGGCCTTTCTTATACAATGAGCAGTTCTTC. It encodes CASSRTGPFLYNEQFF.

In nucleotides, the CDR3 is TGTGCCTGGAGTGTAGCGGGGGCCTACGAGCAGTACTTC. As protein: CAWSVAGAYEQYF. This rearrangement joins TRBV30 to TRBJ2-7; the match to TRBD2 covers 8 bases. From germline, CDR1 is GTSNPN and CDR2 SVGIG (reference sequence). The CDR3 is 13 residues long. Germline trimming cut 0 bases from V and 2 bases from J; bases unmatched to any gene: 0. Combining the CDR3 with reference TRBV30 and TRBJ2-7 gives the whole variable domain SQTIHQWPATLVQPVGSPLSLECTVEGTSNPNLYWYRQAAGRGLQLLFYSVGIGQISSEVPQNLSASRPQDRQFILSSKKLLLSDSGFYLCAWSVAGAYEQYFGPGTRLTVT.

The chain couples TRBV30 to TRBJ1-2; 8 bases align to TRBD1. The germline V gene encodes CDR1 GTSNPN and CDR2 SVGIG (reference sequence). J gave up 5 bases and V 3 bases, and 2 bases lay outside the gene matches. The CDR3 has 12 amino acids. The CDR3, as DNA: TGTGCCTGGAGCACAGGGGGTTATGGCTACACCTTC. Translation gives CAWSTGGYGYTF.

The chain combines TRBV30 with TRBJ1-1; D is unclear. CDR1 is GTSNPN, CDR2 SVGIG, per germline (reference sequence). The CDR3 consists of 14 residues. Trimming stripped 1 base from V and 0 bases from J, with 9 bases between. The CDR3 here is CAWSDASLNTEAFF. In DNA form, the CDR3 reads TGTGCCTGGAGTGACGCCTCCCTGAACACTGAAGCTTTCTTT.

The chain employs TRBV7-8 and TRBJ1-1; 8 nucleotides line up with TRBD1. The V and J ends lost 5 bases and 6 bases, in that order; junction bases with no gene match: 14. From germline, CDR1 is SGHVS and CDR2 FQNEAQ. CDR3 length: 16 amino acids. CDR3 nucleotide sequence: TGTGCCAGCAGCCCGATTCGGACAGGGTACGGAGCTGAAGCTTTCTTT. Translation gives CASSPIRTGYGAEAFF.

The rearrangement joins TRBV7-9 to TRBJ1-2; the D gene is possibly TRBD1 (6 bases). Germline CDR1 reads SEHNR; CDR2 reads FQNEAQ (reference sequence). V lost 2 bases and J 7 bases, leaving 23 bases between the germline ends. The CDR3 contains 17 residues. CDR3 coding DNA: TGTGCCAGCAGCTTAAGCTTAGTCGGGGGCGGGCCCGGTGGCTACACCTTC. Translating gives CASSLSLVGGGPGGYTF.